Each of the 5 T cell receptor beta chains below was sequenced from the same sample in a study of T cells after yellow fever vaccination. MiXCR, applied by TCRdb to the 5' RACE reads, yields one record per CDR3 protein. This sample has about 29,000 distinct CDR3 sequences, with less than 5.5% found just once. The sample was CD8+ T cells sorted from PBMCs, taken 10 days after the yellow fever booster vaccination. The receptors were gathered from a man aged 25 to 45 who received the YFV17D yellow fever vaccine.

This clonotype has a count of ten or more. This chain links TRBV19 with TRBJ2-1; 7 bases match TRBD2. With V trimmed by 10 bases and J by 8 bases, 20 bases remained unmatched. The CDR3 loop spans 16 amino acids. Germline assignment: CDR1 LNHDA and CDR2 SQIVND (reference sequence). In DNA, the CDR3 is TGTGCCACCACGCGGGTGGCGGGAGCCCTCCTGGATGAGCAGTTCTTC. This sequence encodes CATTRVAGALLDEQFF.

This clonotype was recorded many times. The chain uses TRBV18 and TRBJ2-2; the D gene is possibly TRBD1 (5 bases). V was shortened by 3 bases and J by 9 bases, with 11 bases between the two germline ends. Germline lookup yields CDR1 KGHSH and CDR2 LQKENI. The CDR3 length is 13 residues. The CDR3 DNA reads TGTGCCAGCTCACCGACAGTCGCGAGGGAGCTGTTTTTT. Protein product: CASSPTVARELFF.

This clonotype was detected many times. The chain recombines TRBV14 with TRBJ2-5, with no clear D. In germline, CDR1 is SGHDN, CDR2 FVKESK. The CDR3 loop spans 14 amino acids. Trimming stripped 2 bases from V and 1 base from J, with 8 bases between. The CDR3 DNA is TGTGCCAGCAGCCAACCGTTGGGCCAAGAGACCCAGTACTTC. Translating it yields CASSQPLGQETQYF.

With regard to this clonotype: At one end the junction does not follow the germline gene, possibly because of a read error. The V gene is TRBV24-1, the J gene TRBJ2-5; TRBD2 aligns across 11 bases. The CDR3 extends over 16 amino acids. CDR1 and CDR2 (germline): KGHDR, SFDVKD. The DNA for the CDR3 is TGTGCCACCAGTGATCGGAGTAGCGGGAGGGGAGAGACCCAGTGCTTC. This translates into CATSDRSSGRGETQCF.

In this sample, this clonotype turned up many times. The chain combines TRBV29-1 with TRBJ2-1; tentatively, D is TRBD1 or TRBD2 (6 bases each). Trimming cost V 0 bases and J 5 bases, with 17 bases left between them. CDR1 and CDR2 from the germline V gene are SQVTM and ANQGSEA. The CDR3 runs to 16 residues. CDR3 amino acids: CSVEDSRGHDHNEQFF. The CDR3 DNA follows: TGCAGCGTTGAAGATTCCCGGGGGCATGATCACAATGAGCAGTTCTTC.